This T cell receptor beta chain was profiled in a study of blood T cell repertoires in COVID-19. Study in general: The study drew acute and convalescent COVID-19 samples from the United States, Italy and Spain. The cDNA or gDNA used as material had been derived from T cells, B-cell-depleted T cells, or PBMCs.

V gave up 11 bases and J gave up 1 base; unmatched junction bases: 7. The germline V gene has CDR1 ENHRY and CDR2 SYGVKD. The CDR3 contains 13 residues. Authors' analysis steps: The assay estimated nucleated cells by amplifying reference gene primers. Profiled with immunoSEQ multiplex PCR; TCRdb holds only in-frame clones, not every one. V and J calls plus clone size are reproduced from that table; the DNA served to infer D and trimming. The sample comprises roughly 150,000 clones, 80% to 90% of which are singletons, and around 7.2% rests with the top ten. The sequencing input was peripheral blood. The receptor's source is a woman between 45 and 65 years old in a cohort sampled during active or convalescent COVID-19. The chain joins TRBV10-3 to TRBJ1-1; the match to TRBD1 covers 7 bases. The CDR3 nucleotides read TGTGCCTTACGACAGGGCCAGAACACTGAAGCTTTCTTT. Protein: CALRQGQNTEAFF.